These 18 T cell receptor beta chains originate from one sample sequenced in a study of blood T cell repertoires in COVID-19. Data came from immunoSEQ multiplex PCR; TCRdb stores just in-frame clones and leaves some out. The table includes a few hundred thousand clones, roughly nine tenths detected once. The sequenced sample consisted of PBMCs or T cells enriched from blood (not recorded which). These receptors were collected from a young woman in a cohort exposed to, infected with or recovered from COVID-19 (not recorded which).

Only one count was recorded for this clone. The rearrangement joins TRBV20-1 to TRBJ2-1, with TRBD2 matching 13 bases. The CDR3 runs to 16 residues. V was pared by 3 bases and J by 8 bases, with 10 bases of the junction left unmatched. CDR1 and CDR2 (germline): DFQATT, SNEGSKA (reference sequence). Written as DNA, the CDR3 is TGCAGTGCTAGTAACCCACGGACTAGCGGGAGCGATGAGCAGTTCTTC. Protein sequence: CSASNPRTSGSDEQFF.

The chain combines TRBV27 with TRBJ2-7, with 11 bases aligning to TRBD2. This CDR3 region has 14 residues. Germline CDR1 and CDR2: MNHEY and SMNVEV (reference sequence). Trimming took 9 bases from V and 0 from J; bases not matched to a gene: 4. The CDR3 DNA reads TGTGCCAGTCGGGGACTAGCGGACTCCTACGAGCAGTACTTC. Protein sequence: CASRGLADSYEQYF.

In DNA, the CDR3 is TGTGCCATCAGTGAGAGCGGGACAGGGAATAATTCACCCCTCCACTTT. Translation: CAISESGTGNNSPLHF. The V call is TRBV10-3, the J call TRBJ1-6; the match to TRBD1 covers 9 bases. The CDR3 totals 16 residues. V gave up 2 bases and J gave up 5 bases; unmatched junction bases: 4. Germline values: CDR1 ENHRY, CDR2 SYGVKD.

The CDR3 DNA reads as TGTGCCACCAGTGACTATGGTCAGCCCCAGCATTTT. Translating it yields CATSDYGQPQHF. The chain recombines TRBV24-1 with TRBJ1-5; D not certain. The CDR3 has 12 residues. Trimming stripped 4 bases from V and 6 bases from J, with 6 bases between. The V gene's germline CDR1 is KGHDR and CDR2 SFDVKD.

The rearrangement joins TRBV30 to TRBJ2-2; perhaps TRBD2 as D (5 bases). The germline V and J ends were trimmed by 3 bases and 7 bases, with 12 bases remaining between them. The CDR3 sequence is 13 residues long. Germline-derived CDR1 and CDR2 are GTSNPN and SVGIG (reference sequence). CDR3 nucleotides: TGTGCCTGGAGCGCTGTCGGAGGCGGGGAGCTGTTTTTT. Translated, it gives CAWSAVGGGELFF.

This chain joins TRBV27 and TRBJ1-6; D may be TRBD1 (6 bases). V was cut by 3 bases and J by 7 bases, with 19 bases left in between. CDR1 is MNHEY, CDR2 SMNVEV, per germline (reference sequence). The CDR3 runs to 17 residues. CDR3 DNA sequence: TGTGCCAGCAGTTTGACTGGGGGCCAGGGGACGAATTCACCCCTCCACTTT. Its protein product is CASSLTGGQGTNSPLHF.

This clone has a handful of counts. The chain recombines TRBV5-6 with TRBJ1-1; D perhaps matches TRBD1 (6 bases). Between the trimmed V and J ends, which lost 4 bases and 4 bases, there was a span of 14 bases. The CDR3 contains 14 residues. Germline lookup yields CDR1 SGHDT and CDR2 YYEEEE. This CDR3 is CASSRGAGATEAFF. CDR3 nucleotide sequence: TGTGCCAGCAGCCGGGGTGCGGGGGCCACTGAAGCTTTCTTT.

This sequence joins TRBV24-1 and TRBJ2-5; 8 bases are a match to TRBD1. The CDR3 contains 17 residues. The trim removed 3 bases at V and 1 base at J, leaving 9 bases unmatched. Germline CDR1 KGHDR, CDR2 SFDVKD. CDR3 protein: CATSDRPATGGQETQYF. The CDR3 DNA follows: TGTGCCACCAGTGATAGGCCCGCCACAGGGGGCCAAGAGACCCAGTACTTC.

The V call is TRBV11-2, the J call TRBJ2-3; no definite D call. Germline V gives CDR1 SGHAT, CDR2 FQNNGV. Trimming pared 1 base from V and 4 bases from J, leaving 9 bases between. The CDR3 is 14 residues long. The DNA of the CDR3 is TGTGCCAGCAGCTTAGTTGAGTATGCAGATACGCAGTATTTT. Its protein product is CASSLVEYADTQYF.

CDR3 amino acids: CASSPYRANYGYTF. In DNA form, the CDR3 reads TGTGCCAGCAGCCCCTACAGGGCTAACTATGGCTACACCTTC. This chain links TRBV14 with TRBJ1-2, with D perhaps TRBD1 (6 bases). Germline CDR1 reads SGHDN; CDR2 reads FVKESK. Trimming removed 4 bases from V and 0 bases from J, with 9 bases in between. CDR3 length: 14 amino acids.

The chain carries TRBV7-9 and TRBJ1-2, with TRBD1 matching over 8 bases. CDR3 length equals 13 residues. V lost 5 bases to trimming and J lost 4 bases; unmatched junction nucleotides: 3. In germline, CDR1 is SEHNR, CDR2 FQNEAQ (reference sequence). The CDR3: CASSQGAGYGYTF. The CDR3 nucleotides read TGTGCCAGCAGCCAGGGGGCGGGCTATGGCTACACCTTC.

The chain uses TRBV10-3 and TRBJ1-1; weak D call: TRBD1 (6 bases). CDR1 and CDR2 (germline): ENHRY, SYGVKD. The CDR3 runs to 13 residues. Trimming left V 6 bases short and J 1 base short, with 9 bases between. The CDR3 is CAIRTGQNTEAFF. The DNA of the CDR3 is TGTGCCATCAGGACGGGACAGAACACTGAAGCTTTCTTT.

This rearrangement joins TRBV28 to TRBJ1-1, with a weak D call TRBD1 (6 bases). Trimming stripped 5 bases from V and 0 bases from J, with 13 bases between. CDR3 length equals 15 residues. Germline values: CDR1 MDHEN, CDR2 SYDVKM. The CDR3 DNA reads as TGTGCCAGCAGTAGATGGACAGACATGAACACTGAAGCTTTCTTT. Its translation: CASSRWTDMNTEAFF.

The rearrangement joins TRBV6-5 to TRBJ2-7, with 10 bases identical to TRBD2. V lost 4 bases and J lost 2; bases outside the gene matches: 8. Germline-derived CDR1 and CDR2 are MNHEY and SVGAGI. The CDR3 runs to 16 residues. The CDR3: CASSFTGTSVTYEQYF. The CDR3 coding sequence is TGTGCCAGCAGTTTCACCGGGACTAGCGTAACCTACGAGCAGTACTTC.

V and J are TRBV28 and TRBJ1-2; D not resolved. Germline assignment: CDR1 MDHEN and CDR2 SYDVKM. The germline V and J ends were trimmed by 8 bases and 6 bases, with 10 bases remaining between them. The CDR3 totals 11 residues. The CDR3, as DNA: TGTGCCAGCGAGGTATCAGATGGCTACACCTTC. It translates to CASEVSDGYTF.

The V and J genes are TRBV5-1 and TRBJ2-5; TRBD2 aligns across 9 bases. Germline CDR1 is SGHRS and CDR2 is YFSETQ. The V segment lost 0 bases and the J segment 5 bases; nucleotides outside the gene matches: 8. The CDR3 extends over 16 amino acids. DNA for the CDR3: TGCGCCAGCAGCTTGGGGTCTAGCGGGGCAGGGGAGACCCAGTACTTC. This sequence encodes CASSLGSSGAGETQYF.

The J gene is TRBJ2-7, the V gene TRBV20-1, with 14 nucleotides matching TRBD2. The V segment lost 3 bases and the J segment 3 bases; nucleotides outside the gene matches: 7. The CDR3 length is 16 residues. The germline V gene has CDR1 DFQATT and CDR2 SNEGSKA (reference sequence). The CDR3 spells CSASEIGTSGSYEQYF. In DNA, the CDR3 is TGCAGTGCTAGTGAGATTGGGACTAGCGGGAGCTACGAGCAGTACTTC.

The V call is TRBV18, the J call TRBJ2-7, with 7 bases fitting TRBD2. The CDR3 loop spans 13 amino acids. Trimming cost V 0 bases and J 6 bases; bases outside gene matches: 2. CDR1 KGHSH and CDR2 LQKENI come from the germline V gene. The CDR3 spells CASSPPGGSEQYF. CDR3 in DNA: TGTGCCAGCTCACCACCGGGAGGGTCCGAGCAGTACTTC. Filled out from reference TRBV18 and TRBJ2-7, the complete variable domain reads NAGVMQNPRHLVRRRGQEARLRCSPMKGHSHVYWYRQLPEEGLKFMVYLQKENIIDESGMPKERFSAEFPKEGPSILRIQQVVRGDSAAYFCASSPPGGSEQYFGPGTRLTVT.